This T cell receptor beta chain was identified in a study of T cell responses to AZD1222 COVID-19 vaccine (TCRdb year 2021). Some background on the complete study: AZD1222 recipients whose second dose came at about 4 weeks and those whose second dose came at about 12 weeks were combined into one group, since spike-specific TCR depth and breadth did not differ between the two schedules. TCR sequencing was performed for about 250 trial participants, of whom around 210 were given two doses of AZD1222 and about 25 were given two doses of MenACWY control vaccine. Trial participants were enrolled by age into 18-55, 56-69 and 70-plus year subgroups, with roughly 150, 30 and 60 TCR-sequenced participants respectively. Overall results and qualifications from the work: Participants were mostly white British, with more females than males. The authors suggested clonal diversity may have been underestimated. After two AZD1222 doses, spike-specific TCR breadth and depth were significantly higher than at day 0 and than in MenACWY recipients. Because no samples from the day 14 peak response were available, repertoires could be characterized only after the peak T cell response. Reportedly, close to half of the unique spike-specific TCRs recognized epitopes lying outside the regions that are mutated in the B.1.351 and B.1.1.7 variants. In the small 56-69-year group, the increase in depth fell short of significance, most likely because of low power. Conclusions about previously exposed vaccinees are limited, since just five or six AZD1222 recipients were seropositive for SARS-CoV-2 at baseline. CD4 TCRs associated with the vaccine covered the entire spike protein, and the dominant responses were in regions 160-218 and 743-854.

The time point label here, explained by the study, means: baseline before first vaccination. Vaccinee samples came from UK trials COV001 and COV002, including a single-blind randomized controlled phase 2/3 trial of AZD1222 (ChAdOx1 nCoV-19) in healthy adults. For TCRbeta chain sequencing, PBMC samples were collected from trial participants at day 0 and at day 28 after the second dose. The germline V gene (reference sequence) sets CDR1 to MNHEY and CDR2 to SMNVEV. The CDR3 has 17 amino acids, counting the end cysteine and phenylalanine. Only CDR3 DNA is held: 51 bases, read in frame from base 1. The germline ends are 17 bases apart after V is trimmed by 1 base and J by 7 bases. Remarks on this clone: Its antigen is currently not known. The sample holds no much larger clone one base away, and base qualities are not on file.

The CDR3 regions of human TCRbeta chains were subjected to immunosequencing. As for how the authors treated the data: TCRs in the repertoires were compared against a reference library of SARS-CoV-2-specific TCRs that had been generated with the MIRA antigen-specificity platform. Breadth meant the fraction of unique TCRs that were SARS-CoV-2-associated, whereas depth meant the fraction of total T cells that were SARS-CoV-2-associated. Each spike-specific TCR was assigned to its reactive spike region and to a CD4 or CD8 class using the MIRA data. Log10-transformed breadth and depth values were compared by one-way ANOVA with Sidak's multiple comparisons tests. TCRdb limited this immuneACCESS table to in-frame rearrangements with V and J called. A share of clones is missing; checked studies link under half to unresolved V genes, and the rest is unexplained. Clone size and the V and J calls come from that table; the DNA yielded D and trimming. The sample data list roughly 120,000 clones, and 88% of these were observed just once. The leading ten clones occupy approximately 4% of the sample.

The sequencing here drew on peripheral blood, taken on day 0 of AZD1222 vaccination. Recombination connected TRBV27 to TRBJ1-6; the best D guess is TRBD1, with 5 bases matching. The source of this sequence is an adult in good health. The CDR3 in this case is CASSLWGENRKNSPLHF. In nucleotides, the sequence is TGTGCCAGCAGTTTATGGGGAGAGAACAGGAAAAATTCACCCCTCCACTTT.